The 29 T cell receptor beta chains below all came from one sample that was sequenced in a study of blood T cell repertoires in COVID-19. Profiling relied on immunoSEQ multiplex PCR, and the TCRdb table lists in-frame clones only, not all of them. The table includes about 15,000 clones, roughly 89% detected once. Input material: peripheral blood. The source of these receptors is a man aged 60-69 years with acute or convalescent COVID-19.

This clone appeared once. V gene TRBV28 combines with J gene TRBJ1-2; the D gene is possibly TRBD1 (5 bases). This CDR3 comprises 13 residues. CDR1 and CDR2 (germline): MDHEN, SYDVKM. V lost 7 bases, J lost 4 bases, and 13 bases lay in between. The CDR3 DNA follows: TGTGCCAGCATGCAGGGTGGTAGCTATGGCTACACCTTC. Residues: CASMQGGSYGYTF.

The chain links TRBV7-3 to TRBJ2-2; tentatively, D is TRBD1 (6 bases). Trimming took 5 bases from V and 4 from J, leaving 14 bases between them. The CDR3 loop spans 15 amino acids. CDR1 and CDR2 (germline): SGHTA, FQGTGA. As DNA, the CDR3 is TGTGCCAGCAGCCTTCAGGGGAGAAGCACCGGGGAGCTGTTTTTT. The encoded protein is CASSLQGRSTGELFF.

The count of this clone is one. The V gene is TRBV3-1 (or the pseudogene TRBV3-2), the J gene TRBJ2-7, with TRBD2 matching over 9 bases. In germline, CDR1 is LGHDT, CDR2 YNNKEL (reference sequence). The V and J ends lost 1 base and 7 bases, in that order; junction bases with no gene match: 5. The CDR3 sequence is 14 residues long. The CDR3 spells CASSQVLAGMEQYF. CDR3 coding DNA: TGTGCCAGCAGCCAAGTCCTAGCGGGAATGGAGCAGTACTTC.

This clone was seen a single time. V and J are TRBV10-1 and TRBJ2-1; 8 bases fit TRBD1. Per the germline V gene, CDR1 is WNHNN and CDR2 is SYGVQD (reference sequence). Unmatched junction bases numbered 3, after V lost 5 bases and J lost 9 bases. This CDR3 region has 12 residues. The DNA of the CDR3 is TGCGCCAGCAGTCCAGGGGGCGGTGAGCAGTTCTTC. Residues: CASSPGGGEQFF.

The V call is TRBV11-2, the J call TRBJ2-3; a weak D match, TRBD2 (6 bases). The CDR3 length is 15 residues. V lost 1 base and J 2 bases, leaving 10 bases between the germline ends. Germline lookup yields CDR1 SGHAT and CDR2 FQNNGV. The CDR3 nucleotides read TGTGCCAGCAGCTTAGGGGCGGGGTACACAGATACGCAGTATTTT. Protein product: CASSLGAGYTDTQYF.

In its sample, this clone was seen a few times. The V gene is TRBV11-2, the J gene TRBJ1-6; TRBD1 might be the D (6 bases). This CDR3 contains 18 residues. With 5 bases removed from V and 0 bases from J, the gap between germline ends came to 17 bases. Per the germline V gene, CDR1 is SGHAT and CDR2 is FQNNGV. CDR3 in DNA: TGTGCCAGCAGCCCCTCAGGGGCCCAGGGCTCCTATAATTCACCCCTCCACTTT. Protein product: CASSPSGAQGSYNSPLHF.

The rearrangement links TRBV19 to TRBJ2-2, with D perhaps matching TRBD2 (5 bases). The CDR3 spans 16 residues. Deletions cut 3 bases from V and 7 bases from J, with 18 bases between. Germline CDR1 LNHDA, CDR2 SQIVND (reference sequence). The CDR3, as DNA: TGTGCCAGTAGTATTCCGGGAATCATCCGGAACGGGGAGCTGTTTTTT. It specifies CASSIPGIIRNGELFF.

This chain uses TRBV7-3 with TRBJ2-3; 7 positions match TRBD2. Germline-derived CDR1 and CDR2 are SGHTA and FQGTGA. The CDR3 is 15 amino acids. Germline trimming cut 4 bases from V and 0 bases from J; bases unmatched to any gene: 4. CDR3: CASSSSGESTDTQYF. DNA of the CDR3: TGTGCCAGCAGCTCAAGCGGGGAGAGCACAGATACGCAGTATTTT.

The chain couples TRBV5-1 to TRBJ1-4; the match to TRBD1 covers 8 bases. V lost 4 bases and J lost 8; bases outside the gene matches: 13. The CDR3 runs 16 residues. Germline values: CDR1 SGHRS, CDR2 YFSETQ. CDR3: CASSQGAGGSGEKLFF. As DNA, the CDR3 is TGCGCCAGCAGCCAGGGGGCAGGCGGTTCCGGAGAAAAACTGTTTTTT.

This clone was found once. Written as DNA, the CDR3 is TGTGCCAGCAGCTTAGGAGTAGCGGGGGGCCGGAATGAGCAGTTCTTC. Amino acids: CASSLGVAGGRNEQFF. The V gene is TRBV7-9, the J gene TRBJ2-1; 10 nucleotides match TRBD2. Trimming took 1 base from V and 7 from J; bases not matched to a gene: 7. The CDR3 runs to 16 residues. CDR1 and CDR2 from the germline V gene are SEHNR and FQNEAQ (reference sequence).

V usage is TRBV6-4 and J usage is TRBJ2-3; 10 bases align to TRBD2. This CDR3 has 16 residues. Germline CDR1 is MRHNA and CDR2 is SNTAGT. Losses at the gene ends were 6 bases for V and 0 bases for J; bases not matched to a gene: 6. This chain's CDR3 is CASSNLAGDSTDTQYF. The CDR3 nucleotides read TGTGCCAGCAGCAACCTAGCGGGGGATAGCACAGATACGCAGTATTTT.

CDR3 sequence reads: CASSLNRGAYNEQFF. CDR3 coding DNA: TGTGCCAGCAGTTTAAACAGGGGAGCCTACAATGAGCAGTTCTTC. V usage is TRBV28 and J usage is TRBJ2-1; 7 bases agree with TRBD1. Germline V lookup: CDR1 MDHEN, CDR2 SYDVKM. The CDR3 totals 15 residues. V was clipped by 2 bases and J by 2 bases; unmatched bases: 3.

The chain links TRBV10-3 to TRBJ1-3; 9 bases align to TRBD1. The germline V gene encodes CDR1 ENHRY and CDR2 SYGVKD. V lost 3 bases and J lost 1; bases outside the gene matches: 4. The CDR3 has 16 amino acids. CDR3 protein: CAISDPGQGSGNTIYF. For the CDR3, the DNA is TGTGCCATCAGTGACCCGGGACAGGGATCTGGAAACACCATATATTTT.

The gene calls are TRBV30 and TRBJ2-1; 11 bases are shared with TRBD2. The germline CDR1 and CDR2 sequences are GTSNPN and SVGIG (reference sequence). CDR3 length equals 15 residues. The V gene end was trimmed by 1 base and the J gene end by 2 bases; junction bases not matched to a gene: 1. This CDR3 is CAWSATSGTYNEQFF. DNA for the CDR3: TGTGCCTGGAGTGCGACTAGCGGGACCTACAATGAGCAGTTCTTC. The whole variable domain, remainder taken from reference TRBV30 and TRBJ2-1, is SQTIHQWPATLVQPVGSPLSLECTVEGTSNPNLYWYRQAAGRGLQLLFYSVGIGQISSEVPQNLSASRPQDRQFILSSKKLLLSDSGFYLCAWSATSGTYNEQFFGPGTRLTVL.

This clone was counted a single time. The chain joins TRBV6-1 to TRBJ1-6; possible D gene TRBD1, 5 bases. CDR3 length: 15 amino acids. Per germline, CDR1 MNHNS and CDR2 SASEGT. V gave up 2 bases and J gave up 9 bases, with 14 bases separating them. CDR3 sequence: CASSEQGDHGSPLHF. CDR3 nucleotides: TGTGCCAGCAGTGAACAGGGCGACCATGGTTCACCCCTCCACTTT.

J is TRBJ2-2 and V is TRBV3-1 (or the pseudogene TRBV3-2), with D uncertain. The germline CDR1 and CDR2 sequences are LGHDT and YNNKEL (reference sequence). Trimming took off 0 bases at V and 0 bases at J, with 11 bases between the two ends. The CDR3 runs 17 residues. The CDR3 here is CASSQDRLVSNTGELFF. The CDR3 DNA follows: TGTGCCAGCAGCCAAGACCGTCTCGTCTCGAACACCGGGGAGCTGTTTTTT.

The chain combines TRBV15 with TRBJ2-3, with 9 bases fitting TRBD1. The CDR3 runs to 16 residues. Trimming at V came to 3 bases and at J to 4 bases, leaving 8 bases not matched to a gene. Germline V gene lookup returns CDR1 LNHNV and CDR2 YYDKDF (reference sequence). Written as DNA, the CDR3 is TGTGCCACCAGCAGGCCAGGACAGGGGTCAGCAGATACGCAGTATTTT. Its translation is CATSRPGQGSADTQYF.

The chain combines TRBV3-1 (or the pseudogene TRBV3-2) with TRBJ1-4; D is perhaps TRBD1 (5 bases). Germline CDR1 reads LGHDT; CDR2 reads YNNKEL (reference sequence). V was clipped by 7 bases and J by 8 bases, with 11 bases between them. The CDR3 covers 12 residues. CDR3 DNA: TGTGCCAGCAAGGGGTGGCGGGAAAAACTGTTTTTT. Its protein is CASKGWREKLFF.

The V and J genes are TRBV5-1 and TRBJ2-5; D unclear. CDR3 size: 13 residues. Between the trimmed V and J ends, which lost 3 bases and 2 bases, there was a span of 8 bases. The germline V gene encodes CDR1 SGHRS and CDR2 YFSETQ. The CDR3: CASSSIGQETQYF. The CDR3 DNA reads as TGCGCCAGCAGCTCAATCGGTCAAGAGACCCAGTACTTC.

V usage is TRBV9 and J usage is TRBJ1-2; 7 nucleotides line up with TRBD1. The CDR3 length is 12 residues. CDR1 SGDLS and CDR2 YYNGEE come from the germline V gene. V gave up 3 bases and J gave up 4 bases; unmatched junction bases: 0. The CDR3 DNA reads as TGTGCCAGCAGCGGGGACAGCTATGGCTACACCTTC. Translating it yields CASSGDSYGYTF.

Notes on this clone: Other nucleotide sequences from this sample produce the same CDR3. This chain connects TRBV11-2 to TRBJ1-1, with D possibly TRBD1 on 5 matching bases. From germline, CDR1 is SGHAT and CDR2 FQNNGV. The CDR3 sequence is 11 residues long. Trimming cost V 7 bases and J 7 bases, with 10 bases left between them. In nucleotides, the CDR3 is TGTGCCAGCACCCTAACAGGTGAAGCTTTCTTT. Its protein is CASTLTGEAFF.

The rearrangement uses TRBV10-3 and TRBJ2-7; 10 bases match TRBD1. The CDR3 is made up of 15 amino acids. V was clipped by 5 bases and J by 4 bases; unmatched bases: 8. Germline V CDR1 and CDR2: ENHRY, SYGVKD. The CDR3: CAISPGTGATYEQYF. CDR3 nucleotides: TGTGCCATCAGTCCCGGGACAGGGGCTACATACGAGCAGTACTTC.

The gene calls are TRBV14 and TRBJ1-6; D uncertain. The V end was cut by 6 bases, the J end by 2 bases, with 8 bases between. Germline CDR1 is SGHDN and CDR2 is FVKESK. This CDR3 region has 14 residues. CDR3 sequence reads: CASSLGAYNSPLHF. CDR3 in DNA: TGTGCCAGCAGTCTTGGAGCCTATAATTCACCCCTCCACTTT.

This rearrangement joins TRBV7-9 to TRBJ2-2; TRBD2 matches 7 bases. CDR3 length: 16 amino acids. Germline values: CDR1 SEHNR, CDR2 FQNEAQ (reference sequence). J was trimmed by 3 bases and V by 1 base; bases with no gene match: 5. For the CDR3, the DNA is TGTGCCAGCAGCTTAGGACGAGCGGGGTACACCGGGGAGCTGTTTTTT. Translating it yields CASSLGRAGYTGELFF.

The chain combines TRBV15 with TRBJ1-1; D remains unclear. This CDR3 has 14 residues. Trimming pared 0 bases from V and 9 bases from J, leaving 14 bases between. Germline lookup yields CDR1 LNHNV and CDR2 YYDKDF (reference sequence). The CDR3 nucleotides are TGTGCCACCAGCAGAGATAGTACAGCCCCCCAAGCTTTCTTT. This sequence encodes CATSRDSTAPQAFF.

The gene calls are TRBV11-2 and TRBJ2-1, with 9 bases matching TRBD1. V gave up 6 bases and J gave up 3 bases; unmatched junction bases: 9. The CDR3 spans 16 residues. Germline-derived CDR1 and CDR2 are SGHAT and FQNNGV. The CDR3 protein is CASSSYRDRDYNEQFF. Here the CDR3 DNA reads TGTGCCAGCAGTTCTTATCGGGACAGGGACTACAATGAGCAGTTCTTC.

This rearrangement joins TRBV27 to TRBJ1-2; maybe TRBD1 (6 bases). Germline V gives CDR1 MNHEY, CDR2 SMNVEV (reference sequence). The CDR3 runs to 12 residues. Trimming cost V 6 bases and J 6 bases, with 11 bases left between them. CDR3 region: CASSSHRDGYTF. The CDR3 DNA is TGTGCCAGCAGCTCACACAGGGATGGCTACACCTTC.

This rearrangement joins TRBV5-6 to TRBJ2-1, with 13 bases that match TRBD2. The CDR3 runs to 16 residues. The germline V gene has CDR1 SGHDT and CDR2 YYEEEE. V was clipped by 3 bases and J by 4 bases; unmatched bases: 4. CDR3 nucleotides: TGTGCCAGCAGCTCCGGACTAGCGGGAGTTTACAATGAGCAGTTCTTC. Its translation is CASSSGLAGVYNEQFF.

V usage is TRBV7-6 and J usage is TRBJ2-1; TRBD2 matches at 14 bases. The CDR3 runs to 19 residues. Trimming at V came to 2 bases and at J to 6 bases, leaving 12 bases not matched to a gene. CDR1 and CDR2 from the germline V gene are SGHVS and FNYEAQ. CDR3 DNA sequence: TGTGCCAGCAGCTTACCCGCGGGACTAGCGGGAGAGCTTTCCAATGAGCAGTTCTTC. Translating gives CASSLPAGLAGELSNEQFF.